Reported below is one T cell receptor beta chain. Antigen specificity is unknown. Trimming left V 4 bases short and J 3 bases short, with 5 bases between. The CDR3 length is 11 residues. CDR1 is SGHDT and CDR2 is YYEEEE in the germline V gene. The culture ran for approximately 10 days before CD4+ T cells were isolated. Half the medium was replaced with IL-2 medium on days 3 and 7. The data stem from a study of vaccination effects on CD4 cells after COVID-19. Study context: Vaccination of participants consisted of two doses of either the BNT162b2 or mRNA-1273 vaccine. Cultures of around 2.2 million PBMC per well contained about 9.5 IU/ml IL-2 plus 10 ug/ml peptides.

Libraries were prepared by immunoSEQ multiplex PCR; TCRdb keeps only in-frame clonotypes and omits some of them. This table holds about 46,000 clones, roughly 72% found once. Study-level results: Long after vaccination, the clones induced by infection and by vaccine shrank markedly in size.

The specimen was CD4+ T cells from PBMCs cultured without peptide, collected before COVID-19 vaccination. This sequence joins TRBV5-6 and TRBJ2-7; no firm D call. The receptor comes from a human donor who had a prior SARS-CoV-2 infection. CDR3 nucleotides: TGTGCCAGCAGCAGAAACTACGAGCAGTACTTC. This codes for CASSRNYEQYF.